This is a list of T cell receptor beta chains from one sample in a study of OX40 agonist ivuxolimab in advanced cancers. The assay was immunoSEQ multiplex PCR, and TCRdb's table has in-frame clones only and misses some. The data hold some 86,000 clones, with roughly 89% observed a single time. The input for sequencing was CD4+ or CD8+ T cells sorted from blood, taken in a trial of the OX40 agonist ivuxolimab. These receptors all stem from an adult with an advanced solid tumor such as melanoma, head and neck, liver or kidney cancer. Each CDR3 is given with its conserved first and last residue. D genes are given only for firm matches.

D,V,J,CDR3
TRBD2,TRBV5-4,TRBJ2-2,CASSLVAGGGELFF
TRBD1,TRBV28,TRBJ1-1,CAVRGSGGNTEAFF
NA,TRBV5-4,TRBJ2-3,CASSLFRADTQYF
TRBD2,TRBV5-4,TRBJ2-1,CASSLATSGSREQFF
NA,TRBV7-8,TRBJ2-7,CASSLVAKDEQYF
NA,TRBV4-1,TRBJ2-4,CASSQGPLAGPENIQYF
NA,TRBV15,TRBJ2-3,CATSRVFTGTGDTQYF
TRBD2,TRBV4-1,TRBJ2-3,CASSQPGLATDTQYF
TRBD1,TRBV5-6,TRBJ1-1,CASSFQGGGFAEAFF
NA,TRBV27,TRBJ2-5,CASSLCRSPAGQETQYF
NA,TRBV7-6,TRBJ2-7,CASSFDVGTQAYEQYF
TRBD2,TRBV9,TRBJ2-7,CASSPRLAGWYEQYF
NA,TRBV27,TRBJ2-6,CASSSRQDGSGANVLTF
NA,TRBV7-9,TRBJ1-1,CASSLYSTEAFF
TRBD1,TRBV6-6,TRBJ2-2,CASSYQTGSLSGELFF